Detailed here is one T cell receptor (beta chain). As yet, its antigen is unknown. These data belong to a study of T cells in Graves' hyperthyroidism and ophthalmopathy. The study's findings and limits: Progression to ophthalmopathy was predicted a median of about six months early.

Researchers amplified the TCR beta CDR3 regions from RNA transcripts. First-round RT-PCR of the TCR CDR3 relied on the HTBI primer set. TCRdb processed the multiplex PCR reads anew with MiXCR; each CDR3 protein has one entry. The sample includes around 700,000 distinct CDR3 sequences, approximately 36% of them seen just once. In germline, CDR1 is KGHDR, CDR2 SFDVKD. This CDR3 comprises 12 residues. Trimming took off 10 bases at V and 4 bases at J, with 11 bases between the two ends. Sample: blood. The receptor was isolated from a woman aged 40 to 49 with Graves' hyperthyroidism. V usage is TRBV24-1 and J usage is TRBJ2-3, with no clear D. The CDR3 DNA follows: TGTGCCACTGGAGAGGACGCAGATACGCAGTATTTT. It is translated as CATGEDADTQYF.